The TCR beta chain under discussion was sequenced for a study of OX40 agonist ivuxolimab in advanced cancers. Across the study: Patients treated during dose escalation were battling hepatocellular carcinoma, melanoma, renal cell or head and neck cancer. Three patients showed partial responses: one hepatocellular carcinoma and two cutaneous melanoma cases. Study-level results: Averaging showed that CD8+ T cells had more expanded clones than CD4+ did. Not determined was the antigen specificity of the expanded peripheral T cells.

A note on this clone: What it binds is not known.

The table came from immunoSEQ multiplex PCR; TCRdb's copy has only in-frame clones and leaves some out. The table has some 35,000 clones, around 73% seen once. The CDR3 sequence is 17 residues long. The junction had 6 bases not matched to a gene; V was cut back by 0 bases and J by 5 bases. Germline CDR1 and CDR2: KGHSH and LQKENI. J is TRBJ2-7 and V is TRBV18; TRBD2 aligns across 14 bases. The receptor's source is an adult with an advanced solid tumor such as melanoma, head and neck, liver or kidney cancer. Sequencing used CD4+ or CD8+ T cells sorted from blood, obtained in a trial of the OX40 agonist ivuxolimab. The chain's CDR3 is CASSPPPGTSGRNEQYF. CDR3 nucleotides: TGTGCCAGCTCACCACCGCCCGGGACTAGCGGGAGAAACGAGCAGTACTTC. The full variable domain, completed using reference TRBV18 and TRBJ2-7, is NAGVMQNPRHLVRRRGQEARLRCSPMKGHSHVYWYRQLPEEGLKFMVYLQKENIIDESGMPKERFSAEFPKEGPSILRIQQVVRGDSAAYFCASSPPPGTSGRNEQYFGPGTRLTVT.